Listed below are T cell receptor beta chains from one sample, sequenced in a study of early T cells in non-severe SARS-CoV-2 infection. A single record per CDR3 protein comes from TCRdb applying MiXCR to the 5' RACE reads. This sample carries 60,000 to 75,000 distinct CDR3 sequences, approximately 12% of them seen once, and the ten largest clones take about 4.2%. Sequences were obtained from whole blood. The source is an adult who was a healthcare worker with PCR-confirmed SARS-CoV-2 infection or an uninfected control (not recorded which). Each CDR3 is given with its conserved first and last residue. D genes are given only for firm matches. Clone size is shown for a subset of rows, as once, few, many or a class of expanded clone.

J gene: TRBJ2-7
clone size: NA
D gene: NA
V gene: TRBV7-2
CDR3 DNA: TGTGCCAGCAGCTCCTACGGGTACGGCGTCGAGCAGTACTTC
CDR3 protein: CASSSYGYGVEQYF

J gene: TRBJ2-1
clone size: many
D gene: NA
V gene: TRBV10-2
CDR3 DNA: TGCGCCAGCAGTGATCTTCTTGGACTCTACAATGAGCAGTTCTTC
CDR3 protein: CASSDLLGLYNEQFF

J gene: TRBJ1-5
clone size: NA
D gene: NA
V gene: TRBV10-2
CDR3 DNA: TGCGCCAGCAGTGAAGCCGGGGGCAACAATCAGCCCCAGCATTTT
CDR3 protein: CASSEAGGNNQPQHF

J gene: TRBJ2-1
clone size: few
D gene: NA
V gene: TRBV6-2/TRBV6-3
CDR3 DNA: TGTGCCAGCAGCGGACTTCCCGGCGATGAGCAGTTCTTC
CDR3 protein: CASSGLPGDEQFF

J gene: TRBJ2-3
clone size: few
D gene: NA
V gene: TRBV30
CDR3 DNA: TGTGCCTGGAGTGGCGGACGGGTAGATACGCAGTATTTT
CDR3 protein: CAWSGGRVDTQYF

J gene: TRBJ2-2
clone size: NA
D gene: TRBD2
V gene: TRBV6-2/TRBV6-3
CDR3 DNA: TGTGCCAGTAGACTAGCGGGGACGAACACCGGGGAGCTGTTTTTT
CDR3 protein: CASRLAGTNTGELFF

J gene: TRBJ2-3
clone size: many
D gene: TRBD2
V gene: TRBV7-3
CDR3 DNA: TGTGCCAGCAGCTTTGGCGGGAGCAGCACAGATACGCAGTATTTT
CDR3 protein: CASSFGGSSTDTQYF

J gene: TRBJ2-3
clone size: many
D gene: TRBD2
V gene: TRBV9
CDR3 DNA: TGTGCCAGCAGCCGGACTAGCGGGGGGCAGGGAGATACGCAGTATTTT
CDR3 protein: CASSRTSGGQGDTQYF

J gene: TRBJ2-7
clone size: many
D gene: TRBD2
V gene: TRBV7-2
CDR3 DNA: TGTGCCAGCAGCCAGACTAGCGGGAGCTTTGTAGAGCAGTACTTC
CDR3 protein: CASSQTSGSFVEQYF

J gene: TRBJ1-3
clone size: NA
D gene: NA
V gene: TRBV7-9
CDR3 DNA: TGTGCCAGCAGCTTAAGCCACATCTCTGGAAACACCATATATTTT
CDR3 protein: CASSLSHISGNTIYF

J gene: TRBJ1-5
clone size: NA
D gene: TRBD1
V gene: TRBV12-3/TRBV12-4
CDR3 DNA: TGTGCCAGCAGTGAGGGGAGGGGGACAGGGTTACAGCCCCAGCATTTT
CDR3 protein: CASSEGRGTGLQPQHF

J gene: TRBJ2-1
clone size: few
D gene: NA
V gene: TRBV6-2/TRBV6-3
CDR3 DNA: TGTGCCAGCAGTTACTCGATGGGGTGGTCTTACCCCGGGCAGTTCTTC
CDR3 protein: CASSYSMGWSYPGQFF

J gene: TRBJ2-3
clone size: many
D gene: NA
V gene: TRBV20-1
CDR3 DNA: TGCAGTGCCCCTGGGCTCAGTCCCTTCACAGATACGCAGTATTTT
CDR3 protein: CSAPGLSPFTDTQYF

J gene: TRBJ2-3
clone size: many
D gene: NA
V gene: TRBV12-5
CDR3 DNA: TGTGCTAGTGGTTTATCGGGATTAGATACGCAGTATTTT
CDR3 protein: CASGLSGLDTQYF